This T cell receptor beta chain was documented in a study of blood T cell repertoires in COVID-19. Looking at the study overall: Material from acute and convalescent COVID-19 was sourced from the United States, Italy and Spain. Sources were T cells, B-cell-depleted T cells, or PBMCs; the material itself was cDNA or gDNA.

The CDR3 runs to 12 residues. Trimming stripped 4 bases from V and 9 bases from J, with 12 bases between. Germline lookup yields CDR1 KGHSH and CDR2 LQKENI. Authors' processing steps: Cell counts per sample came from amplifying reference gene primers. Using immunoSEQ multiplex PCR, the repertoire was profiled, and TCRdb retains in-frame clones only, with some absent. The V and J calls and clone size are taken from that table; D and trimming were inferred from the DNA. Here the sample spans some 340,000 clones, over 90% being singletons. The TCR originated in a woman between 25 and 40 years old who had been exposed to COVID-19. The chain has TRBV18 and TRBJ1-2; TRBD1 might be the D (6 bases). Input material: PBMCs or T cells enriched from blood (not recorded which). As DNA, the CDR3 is TGTGCCAGCTCACTAAACACAGGGCGCTACACCTTC. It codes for CASSLNTGRYTF. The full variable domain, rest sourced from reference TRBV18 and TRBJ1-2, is NAGVMQNPRHLVRRRGQEARLRCSPMKGHSHVYWYRQLPEEGLKFMVYLQKENIIDESGMPKERFSAEFPKEGPSILRIQQVVRGDSAAYFCASSLNTGRYTFGSGTRLTVV.